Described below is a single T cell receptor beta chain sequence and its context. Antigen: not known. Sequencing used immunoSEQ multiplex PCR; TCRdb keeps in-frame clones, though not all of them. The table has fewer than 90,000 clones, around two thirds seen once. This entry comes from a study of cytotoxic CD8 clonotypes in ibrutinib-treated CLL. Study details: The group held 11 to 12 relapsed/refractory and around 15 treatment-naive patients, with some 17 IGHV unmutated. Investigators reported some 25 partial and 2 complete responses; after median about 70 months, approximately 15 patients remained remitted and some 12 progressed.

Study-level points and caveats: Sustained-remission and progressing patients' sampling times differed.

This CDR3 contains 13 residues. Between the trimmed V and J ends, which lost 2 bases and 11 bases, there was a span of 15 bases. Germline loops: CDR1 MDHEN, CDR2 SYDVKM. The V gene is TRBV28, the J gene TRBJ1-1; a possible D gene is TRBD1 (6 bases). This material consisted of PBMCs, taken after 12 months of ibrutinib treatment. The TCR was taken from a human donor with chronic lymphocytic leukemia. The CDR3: CASSLGMRRGAFF. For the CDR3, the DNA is TGTGCCAGCAGTTTAGGGATGCGGAGGGGGGCTTTCTTT.